The 22 T cell receptor beta chains below come from one sample, sequenced in a study of blood T cell repertoires in COVID-19. The method was immunoSEQ multiplex PCR; TCRdb's version includes in-frame clones alone and lacks a portion of them. Of 250,000 to 300,000 clones detected, about four fifths appear once; the ten largest clones hold under 3%. Sequencing was performed on peripheral blood. The receptors come from a woman in her fifties or sixties with active or convalescent COVID-19.

This clone was seen once. The chain uses TRBV19 and TRBJ1-2; no reliable D call. V was pared by 5 bases and J by 8 bases, with 15 bases between. In germline, CDR1 is LNHDA, CDR2 SQIVND (reference sequence). The CDR3 is 13 amino acids. CDR3 loop: CASSFSPLGGYTF. Here the CDR3 DNA reads TGTGCCAGTAGTTTTTCGCCTCTTGGCGGCTACACCTTC. The full variable domain, its missing parts supplied by reference TRBV19 and TRBJ1-2, is DGGITQSPKYLFRKEGQNVTLSCEQNLNHDAMYWYRQDPGQGLRLIYYSQIVNDFQKGDIAEGYSVSREKKESFPLTVTSAQKNPTAFYLCASSFSPLGGYTFGSGTRLTVV.

V gene TRBV19 combines with J gene TRBJ1-2, with D possibly matching TRBD1 (5 bases). V lost 1 base and J lost 4, with 16 bases in between. The germline CDR1 and CDR2 sequences are LNHDA and SQIVND (reference sequence). The CDR3 has 16 amino acids. The CDR3 region is CASSIGGSRRGYGYTF. CDR3 DNA: TGTGCCAGTAGTATAGGTGGCTCCCGAAGGGGCTATGGCTACACCTTC.

The chain employs TRBV11-3 and TRBJ2-7; D possibly corresponds to TRBD1 (6 bases). V lost 5 bases, J lost 6 bases, and 14 bases lay in between. The CDR3 consists of 13 residues. Germline lookup yields CDR1 SGHNT and CDR2 YENEEA. DNA for the CDR3: TGTGCCAGCAGCGACAACAGGGCCTCCGAGCAGTACTTC. Translating it yields CASSDNRASEQYF.

The J gene is TRBJ1-6, the V gene TRBV15; D unclear. With 8 bases removed from V and 7 bases from J, the gap between germline ends came to 18 bases. The germline V gene has CDR1 LNHNV and CDR2 YYDKDF (reference sequence). The CDR3 contains 15 residues. The CDR3 DNA is TGTGCCACCCCTGGAGGCGAGGTCAGGAATTCACCCCTCCACTTT. Translation gives CATPGGEVRNSPLHF. Combining the CDR3 with reference TRBV15 and TRBJ1-6 gives the whole variable domain DAMVIQNPRYQVTQFGKPVTLSCSQTLNHNVMYWYQQKSSQAPKLLFHYYDKDFNNEADTPDNFQSRRPNTSFCFLDIRSPGLGDTAMYLCATPGGEVRNSPLHFGNGTRLTVT.

CDR3 sequence reads: CASSRPSGGANEQFF. The CDR3, as DNA: TGTGCCAGCAGCCGCCCTAGCGGGGGGGCCAATGAGCAGTTCTTC. The rearrangement joins TRBV27 to TRBJ2-1, with TRBD2 matching 12 bases. Germline trimming cut 6 bases from V and 6 bases from J; bases unmatched to any gene: 6. CDR1 MNHEY and CDR2 SMNVEV come from the germline V gene (reference sequence). The length of the CDR3 is 15 residues.

The chain employs TRBV14 and TRBJ1-1, with a tentative D call TRBD1 (5 bases). CDR1 and CDR2 from the germline V gene are SGHDN and FVKESK. This CDR3 is 15 amino acids long. The V end was cut by 4 bases, the J end by 0 bases, with 12 bases between. Here the CDR3 DNA reads TGTGCCAGCAGCCCCGTCGGGGGACTGAACACTGAAGCTTTCTTT. This translates into CASSPVGGLNTEAFF.

V usage is TRBV7-3 and J usage is TRBJ2-5, with D possibly TRBD2 on 5 matching bases. CDR1 is SGHTA and CDR2 is FQGTGA in the germline V gene. This CDR3 region has 14 residues. Trimming pared 5 bases from V and 7 bases from J, leaving 17 bases between. The CDR3 bases are TGTGCCAGCAGCCCTGGACTCGGAAGGTCGACCCAGTACTTC. Amino acid sequence: CASSPGLGRSTQYF.

This chain uses TRBV9 with TRBJ2-3, with 13 bases lining up with TRBD2. Germline V CDR1 and CDR2: SGDLS, YYNGEE. This CDR3 has 16 residues. With 2 bases clipped from V and 8 bases from J, the junction kept 8 bases outside the gene matches. For the CDR3, the DNA is TGTGCCAGCAGCGTGGCGACTAGCGGGGGGAGAGGTACGCAGTATTTT. Amino acids: CASSVATSGGRGTQYF.

Written as DNA, the CDR3 is TGTGCCAGCAGCCCAACCGGGACAGGAACCTACGAGCAGTACTTC. It yields the protein CASSPTGTGTYEQYF. This chain links TRBV6-5 with TRBJ2-7; 8 positions agree with TRBD1. CDR1 is MNHEY and CDR2 is SVGAGI in the germline V gene. The CDR3 is 15 amino acids. Losses at the gene ends were 6 bases for V and 2 bases for J; bases not matched to a gene: 9.

The chain has TRBV4-2 and TRBJ2-3, with 7 bases identical to TRBD2. V trimming: 0 bases; J trimming: 0 bases; junction bases outside the gene matches: 9. Germline lookup yields CDR1 LGHNA and CDR2 YNFKEQ. This CDR3 contains 18 residues. This chain's CDR3 is CASSQDHWRGTSTDTQYF. The CDR3 coding sequence is TGTGCCAGCAGCCAAGATCATTGGCGGGGGACTAGCACAGATACGCAGTATTTT.

V gene TRBV6-5 combines with J gene TRBJ2-5; 14 bases fit TRBD2. With V trimmed by 4 bases and J by 5 bases, 0 bases remained unmatched. The CDR3 covers 14 residues. The V gene's germline CDR1 is MNHEY and CDR2 SVGAGI. CDR3 nucleotides: TGTGCCAGCAGTTGGACTAGCGGGGGGGAGACCCAGTACTTC. Translating gives CASSWTSGGETQYF.

The chain combines TRBV5-1 with TRBJ1-1, with 7 bases matching TRBD1. CDR3 length: 17 residues. V trimming: 1 base; J trimming: 3 bases; junction bases outside the gene matches: 12. CDR1 and CDR2 (germline): SGHRS, YFSETQ. Written as DNA, the CDR3 is TGCGCCAGCAGCTTGTCGTTTTCGAGGGGGCCCCACACTGAAGCTTTCTTT. This codes for CASSLSFSRGPHTEAFF.

This clone has more than one count but fewer than ten. The genes are TRBV4-1 and TRBJ1-5; 7 bases map to TRBD1. The length of the CDR3 is 15 residues. Germline CDR1 is MGHRA and CDR2 is YSYEKL. The junction had 10 bases not matched to a gene; V was cut back by 4 bases and J by 7 bases. CDR3 protein: CASSPSDREHQPQHF. The CDR3 nucleotides are TGCGCCAGCAGCCCCTCTGACAGGGAACACCAGCCCCAGCATTTT.

The chain joins TRBV7-9 to TRBJ2-7, with D possibly matching TRBD2 (5 bases). V shed 1 base and J shed 2 bases, with 15 bases lying between them. Germline V gives CDR1 SEHNR, CDR2 FQNEAQ (reference sequence). The CDR3 consists of 16 residues. CDR3 nucleotides: TGTGCCAGCAGCTTAGGCCGGACTTTTGAGCCCTACGAGCAGTACTTC. Translated, it gives CASSLGRTFEPYEQYF.

The CDR3, as DNA: TGTGCCATCAGTGAACAGGGGTCCTACAATGAGCAGTTCTTC. It specifies CAISEQGSYNEQFF. The chain links TRBV10-3 to TRBJ2-1, with 7 bases lining up with TRBD1. This CDR3 is built from 14 residues. Germline CDR1 and CDR2: ENHRY and SYGVKD. The J segment lost 1 base and the V segment lost 3 bases, leaving 0 bases of the junction unmatched.

The chain has TRBV10-2 and TRBJ1-1, with D perhaps matching TRBD1 (6 bases). CDR1 is WSHSY, CDR2 SAAADI, per germline. V dropped 0 bases and J dropped 11 bases, with 19 bases sitting between them. The CDR3 covers 15 residues. CDR3 sequence: CASSESSGAGARAFF. The CDR3 DNA reads TGCGCCAGCAGTGAGTCTTCCGGAGCGGGGGCTAGGGCTTTCTTT.

The chain joins TRBV30 to TRBJ1-2; D is uncertain. Germline CDR1 and CDR2: GTSNPN and SVGIG (reference sequence). This CDR3 comprises 11 residues. Trimming cost V 3 bases and J 8 bases, with 10 bases left between them. The CDR3 sequence is CAWRQPGGYTF. The CDR3 DNA reads TGTGCCTGGAGGCAGCCAGGAGGCTACACCTTC.

This clone occurred once. The chain couples TRBV10-3 to TRBJ1-1, with a tentative D call TRBD1 (5 bases). Between the trimmed V and J ends, which lost 4 bases and 1 base, there was a span of 7 bases. CDR1 is ENHRY, CDR2 SYGVKD, per germline. The CDR3 spans 13 residues. The CDR3 nucleotides are TGTGCCATCAGTGTGGGGGGGAACACTGAAGCTTTCTTT. This gives the protein CAISVGGNTEAFF.

The chain combines TRBV7-6 with TRBJ1-1; TRBD1 matches at 8 bases. The CDR3 has 15 residues. The V gene's germline CDR1 is SGHVS and CDR2 FNYEAQ. V was clipped by 4 bases and J by 4 bases; unmatched bases: 8. CDR3 sequence reads: CASSSRTGRATEAFF. As DNA, the CDR3 is TGTGCCAGCAGCTCACGGACAGGGAGGGCCACTGAAGCTTTCTTT.

V usage is TRBV5-5 and J usage is TRBJ1-1, with D uncertain. Between the trimmed V and J ends, which lost 4 bases and 6 bases, there was a span of 22 bases. The CDR3 consists of 16 residues. Germline V gene data show CDR1 as SGHKS and CDR2 as YYEKEE (reference sequence). CDR3 loop: CASSAYYLAQFPEAFF. In DNA, the CDR3 is TGTGCCAGCAGCGCCTACTATTTAGCTCAGTTCCCTGAAGCTTTCTTT.

The rearrangement uses TRBV19 and TRBJ1-1, with D perhaps matching TRBD1 (6 bases). This CDR3 contains 13 residues. V was cut by 5 bases and J by 1 base, with 8 bases left in between. Germline V CDR1 and CDR2: LNHDA, SQIVND (reference sequence). The CDR3 sequence is CASSVQGNTEAFF. The CDR3 DNA reads TGTGCCAGTAGTGTACAGGGGAACACTGAAGCTTTCTTT.

This chain joins TRBV5-1 and TRBJ1-6; a weak D match, TRBD1 (5 bases). V was pared by 3 bases and J by 7 bases, with 14 bases between. Germline CDR1 SGHRS, CDR2 YFSETQ. This CDR3 has 15 amino acids. DNA for the CDR3: TGCGCCAGCAGCTCGGGGGGTGGGAAAAATTCACCCCTCCACTTT. Its protein is CASSSGGGKNSPLHF.